The following is a TCR beta chain sequence with its context. Its cognate antigen has yet to be identified. Base-call qualities are not available, and no considerably larger clone is one nucleotide away. This entry belongs to a study of blood T cell repertoires in COVID-19 (dated by TCRdb to the early 2020s). Describing the broader study: Samples covering the acute and convalescent phases of COVID-19 were provided by collaborators in the United States, Italy and Spain. The prospective study material was composed of cDNA or gDNA derived from T cells, B-cell-depleted T cells, or PBMCs. The dataset comprised deeply sampled blood TCRbeta repertoires from subjects exposed to, actively infected with, or recovered from COVID-19. The repertoires were released in a freely available public database meant as a resource for research on the immune response to SARS-CoV-2. The samples were drawn from two sources: the first 160 participants of the ongoing ImmuneRACE study, and 1,000 to 1,500 subjects contributed by 6 global collaborators. Nearly every sample came with metadata listing a de-identified subject ID, COVID-19 status, age in years and sex. Where available, HLA class I and class II types were obtained from metadata supplied by the sample provider rather than from assay-based typing. Study-wide conclusions, independent of this receptor: The amount of clinical and demographic metadata varied by source and participant and was provided uncurated.

Participants in the prospective study were enrolled through a virtual design, were aged about 18 to 100 years, and lived in fewer than 30 United States geographic areas. Cohort assignment in the prospective study relied on participant-reported clinical history from a screening survey and a study questionnaire. In the prospective study, whole blood, serum and a nasopharyngeal or oropharyngeal swab were collected from each participant by mobile phlebotomists. Participants in the prospective study had the option to provide additional blood draws and questionnaires over a roughly two-month period. Before DNA extraction, prospective study blood samples were shipped either frozen or at room temperature. TCRbeta CDR3 regions were amplified from genomic DNA by means of the immunoSEQ Assay, a bias-controlled multiplex PCR. Per the authors' processing: The number of nucleated cells in each sample was estimated from the amplification of reference gene primers within the assay. Sequence reads were collapsed and filtered to measure the absolute abundance of every unique TCRbeta CDR3 rearrangement. Productive Simpson clonality was computed per sample as the square root of Simpson's diversity index over productive rearrangements. TCRdb obtained this table from immuneACCESS and retained in-frame rearrangements with V and J assigned. These tables miss some clones; where compared with another copy, unresolved V genes account for less than half of the shortfall, and the remainder is unexplained. The V and J calls and clone size are taken from that table; D and trimming were inferred from the DNA. This sample gives about 440,000 clones in total; about 90% of them show up just once. The ten largest clones represent approximately 2% of the sample.

The receptor was isolated from a woman under 30 with acute COVID-19. The sequencing sample was made of PBMCs or T cells enriched from blood (not recorded which).

The CDR3: CASSEGGSYEQYF. The sequenced DNA is TGTGCCAGCAGTGAGGGGGGCTCCTACGAGCAGTACTTC. The chain is made from TRBV2 and TRBJ2-7, with a weak D call of TRBD2 (6 bases match). V was cut back by 3 bases and J by 0 bases, leaving a gap of 6 bases between them. CDR1 and CDR2 were assigned from the germline V gene as SNHLY and FYNNEI. Spanning cysteine to phenylalanine, the CDR3 consists of 13 amino acids. CDR3 DNA only is kept here, 39 bases in frame from base 1.